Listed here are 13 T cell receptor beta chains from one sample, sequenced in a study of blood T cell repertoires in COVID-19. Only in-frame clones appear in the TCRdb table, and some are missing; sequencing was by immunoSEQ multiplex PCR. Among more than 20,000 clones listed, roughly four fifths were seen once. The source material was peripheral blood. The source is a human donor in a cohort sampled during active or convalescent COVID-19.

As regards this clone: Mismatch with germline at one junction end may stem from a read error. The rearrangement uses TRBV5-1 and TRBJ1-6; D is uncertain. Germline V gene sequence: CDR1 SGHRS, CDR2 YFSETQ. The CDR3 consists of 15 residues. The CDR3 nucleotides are TGCGCCAGCAACTTGGATAGCTCCTATAATTCACCCCTCCACTTT. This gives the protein CASNLDSSYNSPLHF.

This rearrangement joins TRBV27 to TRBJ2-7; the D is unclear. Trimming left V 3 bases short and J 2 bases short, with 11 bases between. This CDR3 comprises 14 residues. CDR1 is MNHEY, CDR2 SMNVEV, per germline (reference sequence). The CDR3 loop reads CASSFGDWTYEQYF. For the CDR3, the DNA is TGTGCCAGCAGTTTCGGCGACTGGACCTACGAGCAGTACTTC.

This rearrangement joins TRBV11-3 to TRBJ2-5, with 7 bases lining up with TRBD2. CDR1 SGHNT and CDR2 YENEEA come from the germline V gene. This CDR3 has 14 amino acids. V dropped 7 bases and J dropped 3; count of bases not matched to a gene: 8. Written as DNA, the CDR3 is TGTGCCAGCATTGTCGGCGGGACTAAAGAGACCCAGTACTTC. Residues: CASIVGGTKETQYF.

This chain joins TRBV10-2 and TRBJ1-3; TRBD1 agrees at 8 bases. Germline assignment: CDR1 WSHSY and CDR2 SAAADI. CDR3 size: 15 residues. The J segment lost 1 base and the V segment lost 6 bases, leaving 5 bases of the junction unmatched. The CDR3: CASSGQGLSGNTIYF. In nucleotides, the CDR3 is TGCGCCAGCAGCGGACAGGGCCTTTCTGGAAACACCATATATTTT.

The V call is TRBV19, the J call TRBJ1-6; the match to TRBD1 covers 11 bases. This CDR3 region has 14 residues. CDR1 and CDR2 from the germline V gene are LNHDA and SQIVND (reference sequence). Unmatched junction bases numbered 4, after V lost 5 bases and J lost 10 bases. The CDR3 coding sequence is TGTGCCAGTAGTCGGACAGGGGGCGAATCACCCCTCCACTTT. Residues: CASSRTGGESPLHF. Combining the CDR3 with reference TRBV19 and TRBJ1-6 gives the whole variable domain DGGITQSPKYLFRKEGQNVTLSCEQNLNHDAMYWYRQDPGQGLRLIYYSQIVNDFQKGDIAEGYSVSREKKESFPLTVTSAQKNPTAFYLCASSRTGGESPLHFGNGTRLTVT.

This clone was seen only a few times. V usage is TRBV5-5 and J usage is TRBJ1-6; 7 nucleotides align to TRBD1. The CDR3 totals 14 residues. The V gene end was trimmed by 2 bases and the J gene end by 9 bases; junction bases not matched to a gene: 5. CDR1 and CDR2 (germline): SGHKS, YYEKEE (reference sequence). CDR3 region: CASSLGTESSPLHF. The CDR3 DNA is TGTGCCAGCAGCTTAGGGACAGAAAGTTCACCCCTCCACTTT. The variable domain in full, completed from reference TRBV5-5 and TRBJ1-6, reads DAGVTQSPTHLIKTRGQQVTLRCSPISGHKSVSWYQQVLGQGPQFIFQYYEKEERGRGNFPDRFSARQFPNYSSELNVNALLLGDSALYLCASSLGTESSPLHFGNGTRLTVT.

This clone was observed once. The CDR3 sequence is CASRRGSYNSPLHF. The CDR3 DNA follows: TGCGCCAGCAGAAGGGGCTCCTATAATTCACCCCTCCACTTT. The V call is TRBV5-1, the J call TRBJ1-6; a weak D match, TRBD1 (5 bases). Germline V gives CDR1 SGHRS, CDR2 YFSETQ. V was shortened by 5 bases and J by 0 bases, with 6 bases between the two germline ends. The CDR3 spans 14 residues. Using reference TRBV5-1 and TRBJ1-6 for the parts outside the CDR3, the full variable domain is KAGVTQTPRYLIKTRGQQVTLSCSPISGHRSVSWYQQTPGQGLQFLFEYFSETQRNKGNFPGRFSGRQFSNSRSEMNVSTLELGDSALYLCASRRGSYNSPLHFGNGTRLTVT.

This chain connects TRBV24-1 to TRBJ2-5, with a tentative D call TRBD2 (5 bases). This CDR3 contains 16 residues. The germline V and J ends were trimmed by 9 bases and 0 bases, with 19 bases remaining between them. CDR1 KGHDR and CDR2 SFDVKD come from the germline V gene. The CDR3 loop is CATGQRSGKYQETQYF. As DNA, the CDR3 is TGTGCCACCGGGCAGCGTTCGGGGAAGTACCAAGAGACCCAGTACTTC.

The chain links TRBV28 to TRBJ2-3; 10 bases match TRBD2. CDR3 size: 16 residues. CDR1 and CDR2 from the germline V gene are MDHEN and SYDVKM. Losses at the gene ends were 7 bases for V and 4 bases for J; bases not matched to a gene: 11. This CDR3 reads CASIPGRLAGPDTQYF. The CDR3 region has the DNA TGTGCCAGCATACCGGGCAGACTAGCGGGCCCAGATACGCAGTATTTT. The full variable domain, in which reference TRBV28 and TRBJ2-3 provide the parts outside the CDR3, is DVKVTQSSRYLVKRTGEKVFLECVQDMDHENMFWYRQDPGLGLRLIYFSYDVKMKEKGDIPEGYSVSREKKERFSLILESASTNQTSMYLCASIPGRLAGPDTQYFGPGTRLTVL.

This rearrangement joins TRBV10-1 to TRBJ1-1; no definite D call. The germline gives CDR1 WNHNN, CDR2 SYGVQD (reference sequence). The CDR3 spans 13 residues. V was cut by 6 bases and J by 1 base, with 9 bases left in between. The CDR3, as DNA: TGCGCCAGCAGGCTTACAGAGAACACTGAAGCTTTCTTT. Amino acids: CASRLTENTEAFF.

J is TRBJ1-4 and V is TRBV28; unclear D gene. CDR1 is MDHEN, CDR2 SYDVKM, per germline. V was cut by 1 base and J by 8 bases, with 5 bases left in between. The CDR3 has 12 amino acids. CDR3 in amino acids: CASSLLEEKLFF. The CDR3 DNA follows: TGTGCCAGCAGTTTATTGGAGGAAAAACTGTTTTTT.

CDR3 loop: CAWSVVSTQETQYF. CDR3 in DNA: TGTGCCTGGAGTGTGGTTTCAACTCAAGAGACCCAGTACTTC. The chain is built from TRBV30 and TRBJ2-5; no clear D. V lost 0 bases and J 2 bases, leaving 10 bases between the germline ends. Looked up from germline, CDR1 is GTSNPN and CDR2 is SVGIG (reference sequence). The CDR3 consists of 14 residues.

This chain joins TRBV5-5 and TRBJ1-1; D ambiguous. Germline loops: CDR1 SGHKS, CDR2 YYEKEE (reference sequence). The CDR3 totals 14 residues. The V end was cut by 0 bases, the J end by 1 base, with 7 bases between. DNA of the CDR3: TGTGCCAGCAGCTTGGGACTGGAGAACACTGAAGCTTTCTTT. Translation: CASSLGLENTEAFF.